Presented here are 27 T cell receptor beta chains from one specimen sequenced in a study of OX40 agonist ivuxolimab in advanced cancers. TCRdb's table, derived via immunoSEQ multiplex PCR, lists solely in-frame clones and lacks some. The sample lists under 75,000 clones; about 89% were seen once. Sequences were derived from CD4+ or CD8+ T cells sorted from blood, sampled in a trial of the OX40 agonist ivuxolimab. The receptor set was obtained from an adult with an advanced solid tumor such as melanoma, head and neck, liver or kidney cancer.

The chain links TRBV6-1 to TRBJ2-2; D call uncertain. Germline V gene lookup returns CDR1 MNHNS and CDR2 SASEGT. The CDR3 has 14 residues. Trimming left V 6 bases short and J 3 bases short, with 11 bases between. The CDR3 here is CASSPIGDTGELFF. The DNA for the CDR3 is TGTGCCAGCAGCCCCATTGGGGACACCGGGGAGCTGTTTTTT.

The rearrangement joins TRBV4-1 to TRBJ2-5, with TRBD1 identical over 9 bases. Germline lookup yields CDR1 MGHRA and CDR2 YSYEKL. The CDR3 spans 16 residues. V was pared by 3 bases and J by 5 bases, with 10 bases of the junction left unmatched. The CDR3 sequence is CASSHVTGGPGETQYF. The CDR3 nucleotides are TGCGCCAGCAGCCATGTCACAGGGGGCCCGGGTGAGACCCAGTACTTC.

The V and J genes are TRBV18 and TRBJ2-7, with D perhaps given as TRBD1 or TRBD2 (5 bases each). V shed 2 bases and J shed 6 bases, with 17 bases lying between them. The germline V gene encodes CDR1 KGHSH and CDR2 LQKENI. The CDR3 loop spans 15 amino acids. The CDR3 DNA reads as TGTGCCAGCTCACCAAGCAGAGGGGATCGTAGCGAGCAGTACTTC. Protein: CASSPSRGDRSEQYF. Supplemented by reference TRBV18 and TRBJ2-7, the full variable domain reads NAGVMQNPRHLVRRRGQEARLRCSPMKGHSHVYWYRQLPEEGLKFMVYLQKENIIDESGMPKERFSAEFPKEGPSILRIQQVVRGDSAAYFCASSPSRGDRSEQYFGPGTRLTVT.

The rearrangement links TRBV28 to TRBJ1-2; D not resolved. From germline, CDR1 is MDHEN and CDR2 SYDVKM. This CDR3 is 12 amino acids long. V was trimmed by 3 bases and J by 7 bases, leaving 9 bases between them. CDR3 bases: TGTGCCAGCAGTTTGCTGGAGGCTGGCTACACCTTC. Its protein is CASSLLEAGYTF.

The V call is TRBV5-5, the J call TRBJ1-6; 9 bases match TRBD1. The V gene end was trimmed by 0 bases and the J gene end by 9 bases; junction bases not matched to a gene: 13. The germline CDR1 and CDR2 sequences are SGHKS and YYEKEE (reference sequence). This CDR3 spans 18 amino acids. The CDR3 DNA reads as TGTGCCAGCAGCTTGGACCTACAGGGGGCGGCTTTTAGTTCACCCCTCCACTTT. Translating gives CASSLDLQGAAFSSPLHF.

V and J are TRBV11-3 and TRBJ2-5; D uncertain. The CDR3 is 13 amino acids. Germline loops: CDR1 SGHNT, CDR2 YENEEA. V was shortened by 3 bases and J by 7 bases, with 12 bases between the two germline ends. CDR3: CASSFRAFGTQYF. CDR3 coding DNA: TGTGCCAGCAGCTTTCGGGCCTTTGGGACCCAGTACTTC.

J is TRBJ2-1 and V is TRBV18; 10 nucleotides match TRBD2. Germline V gene sequence: CDR1 KGHSH, CDR2 LQKENI. Losses at the gene ends were 2 bases for V and 8 bases for J; bases not matched to a gene: 3. The CDR3 contains 14 residues. The CDR3, as DNA: TGTGCCAGCTCACCAACTAGCGGGAAACATGAGCAGTTCTTC. It encodes CASSPTSGKHEQFF.

The chain joins TRBV6-5 to TRBJ2-7, with 9 bases lining up with TRBD1. Germline V gene data show CDR1 as MNHEY and CDR2 as SVGAGI. V gave up 6 bases and J gave up 2 bases; unmatched junction bases: 5. This CDR3 contains 14 residues. CDR3 DNA sequence: TGTGCCAGCAGGGGGACAGGGAATACCTACGAGCAGTACTTC. Encoded protein: CASRGTGNTYEQYF.

The chain links TRBV5-1 to TRBJ1-1, with TRBD1 matching 8 bases. Looked up from germline, CDR1 is SGHRS and CDR2 is YFSETQ. J gave up 3 bases and V 4 bases, and 8 bases lay outside the gene matches. This CDR3 has 15 amino acids. DNA of the CDR3: TGCGCCAGCAGCCACGGGGACAGGTCTTACACTGAAGCTTTCTTT. Translated: CASSHGDRSYTEAFF. Filled out from reference TRBV5-1 and TRBJ1-1, the complete variable domain reads KAGVTQTPRYLIKTRGQQVTLSCSPISGHRSVSWYQQTPGQGLQFLFEYFSETQRNKGNFPGRFSGRQFSNSRSEMNVSTLELGDSALYLCASSHGDRSYTEAFFGQGTRLTVV.

The J gene is TRBJ1-2, the V gene TRBV6-5; D may be TRBD1 (5 bases). The ends were cut back, 7 bases at V and 2 bases at J, with 17 bases in the middle. The CDR3 totals 15 residues. Germline CDR1 and CDR2: MNHEY and SVGAGI. Here the CDR3 reads CASKRQPNSNYGYTF. CDR3 coding DNA: TGTGCCAGCAAACGACAGCCTAATTCGAACTATGGCTACACCTTC.

This rearrangement joins TRBV27 to TRBJ2-7; 8 bases match TRBD1. The CDR3 spans 13 residues. Germline V CDR1 and CDR2: MNHEY, SMNVEV (reference sequence). V lost 6 bases, J lost 1 base, and 2 bases stayed unmatched. The CDR3 DNA is TGTGCCAGCAGGTACAGGGGGTCCTACGAGCAGTACTTC. It yields the protein CASRYRGSYEQYF.

Comments on this clone: Other nucleotide sequences from this sample produce the same CDR3. This chain uses TRBV9 with TRBJ1-4, with 10 bases that match TRBD1. Looked up from germline, CDR1 is SGDLS and CDR2 is YYNGEE. The J segment lost 5 bases and the V segment lost 2 bases, leaving 3 bases of the junction unmatched. The CDR3 covers 15 residues. The DNA for the CDR3 is TGTGCCAGCAGCGTCGGGACAGGGGTAAATGAAAAACTGTTTTTT. Its translation is CASSVGTGVNEKLFF. The full variable domain, in which reference TRBV9 and TRBJ1-4 provide the parts outside the CDR3, is DSGVTQTPKHLITATGQRVTLRCSPRSGDLSVYWYQQSLDQGLQFLIQYYNGEERAKGNILERFSAQQFPDLHSELNLSSLELGDSALYFCASSVGTGVNEKLFFGSGTQLSVL.

The gene calls are TRBV4-2 and TRBJ1-6; 11 bases are shared with TRBD1. From germline, CDR1 is LGHNA and CDR2 YNFKEQ. CDR3 length: 15 amino acids. J gave up 10 bases and V 1 base, and 3 bases lay outside the gene matches. The CDR3 nucleotides are TGTGCCAGCAGCCAAGCGGGGACAGGGGGATCACCCCTCCACTTT. Encoded protein: CASSQAGTGGSPLHF.

This clone was detected once. The chain couples TRBV6-5 to TRBJ2-2; D not certain. V dropped 0 bases and J dropped 0 bases, with 8 bases sitting between them. The germline V gene encodes CDR1 MNHEY and CDR2 SVGAGI. CDR3 size: 16 residues. CDR3 DNA: TGTGCCAGCAGTTACTCGAGGCCTCCGAACACCGGGGAGCTGTTTTTT. It is translated as CASSYSRPPNTGELFF.

The genes are TRBV14 and TRBJ1-1, with D hard to call. Trimming removed 2 bases at V and 0 bases at J, with 4 bases between. The CDR3 extends over 13 amino acids. The germline gives CDR1 SGHDN, CDR2 FVKESK. The CDR3 bases are TGTGCCAGCAGCCAATACTTGAACACTGAAGCTTTCTTT. This translates into CASSQYLNTEAFF. Full variable domain (outside the CDR3, taken from reference TRBV14 and TRBJ1-1): EAGVTQFPSHSVIEKGQTVTLRCDPISGHDNLYWYRRVMGKEIKFLLHFVKESKQDESGMPNNRFLAERTGGTYSTLKVQPAELEDSGVYFCASSQYLNTEAFFGQGTRLTVV.

CDR3 in amino acids: CASLRRAGTGELFF. CDR3 bases: TGTGCCAGCTTGAGGAGGGCCGGCACCGGGGAGCTGTTTTTT. The chain links TRBV6-5 to TRBJ2-2; possibly TRBD2 for D (6 bases). Trimming cost V 8 bases and J 4 bases, with 14 bases left between them. The CDR3 consists of 14 residues. The germline gives CDR1 MNHEY, CDR2 SVGAGI.

This clone showed up many times. The chain carries TRBV15 and TRBJ2-1; D is unclear. The CDR3 runs to 13 residues. In germline, CDR1 is LNHNV, CDR2 YYDKDF (reference sequence). Deletions cut 5 bases from V and 10 bases from J, with 15 bases between. The CDR3 region has the DNA TGTGCCACCAGCGTTGACTCCCGAGAGGAGCAGTTCTTC. Residues: CATSVDSREEQFF.

V usage is TRBV28 and J usage is TRBJ1-2; TRBD1 aligns across 11 bases. This CDR3 is 15 amino acids long. With V trimmed by 2 bases and J by 4 bases, 3 bases remained unmatched. CDR1 MDHEN and CDR2 SYDVKM come from the germline V gene. For the CDR3, the DNA is TGTGCCAGCAGTTTAGCCGGGACAGGGGGCTATGGCTACACCTTC. Translation gives CASSLAGTGGYGYTF.

The rearrangement uses TRBV10-1 and TRBJ2-1; the match to TRBD2 covers 9 bases. Germline V CDR1 and CDR2: WNHNN, SYGVQD (reference sequence). The CDR3 loop spans 16 amino acids. The ends lost 0 bases at V and 7 bases at J; junction bases unmatched: 7. As DNA, the CDR3 is TGCGCCAGCAGTGAGTCGGTACTAGCGGGTGGGAATGAGCAGTTCTTC. Amino acid sequence: CASSESVLAGGNEQFF.

The rearrangement uses TRBV6-5 and TRBJ2-1; 9 bases are a match to TRBD2. Germline loops: CDR1 MNHEY, CDR2 SVGAGI. This CDR3 region has 16 residues. J gave up 8 bases and V 4 bases, and 12 bases lay outside the gene matches. The chain's CDR3 is CASSFQAGGIIDEQFF. The CDR3 region has the DNA TGTGCCAGCAGTTTCCAAGCGGGAGGAATAATCGATGAGCAGTTCTTC.

The V and J genes are TRBV10-3 and TRBJ1-4; 9 bases are shared with TRBD1. Germline trimming cut 10 bases from V and 7 bases from J; bases unmatched to any gene: 7. Germline loops: CDR1 ENHRY, CDR2 SYGVKD. The CDR3 length is 13 residues. CDR3 nucleotide sequence: TGTGCCACCAAGGACAGGGGTGGTGAAAAACTGTTTTTT. Its translation: CATKDRGGEKLFF.

V gene TRBV10-3 combines with J gene TRBJ1-4; TRBD1 matches 7 bases. With 3 bases clipped from V and 4 bases from J, the junction kept 5 bases outside the gene matches. Germline lookup yields CDR1 ENHRY and CDR2 SYGVKD. The CDR3 loop spans 15 amino acids. Here the CDR3 DNA reads TGTGCCATCAGTGATCAGGGGGGGGGTAATGAAAAACTGTTTTTT. Translation: CAISDQGGGNEKLFF.

The V call is TRBV14, the J call TRBJ2-1; D gene uncertain. Trimming took 6 bases from V and 5 from J, leaving 8 bases between them. Germline V gene sequence: CDR1 SGHDN, CDR2 FVKESK. The CDR3 loop spans 12 amino acids. CDR3 loop: CASSRENNEQFF. The CDR3, as DNA: TGTGCCAGCAGTAGGGAAAACAATGAGCAGTTCTTC.

The CDR3, as DNA: TGTGCCAGCAGCTTGGAGGGCCAGGGCCATGGCTACACCTTC. This sequence encodes CASSLEGQGHGYTF. The J gene is TRBJ1-2, the V gene TRBV5-5, with D possibly TRBD1 on 5 matching bases. The CDR3 sequence is 14 residues long. V was clipped by 0 bases and J by 6 bases, with 12 bases between them. Germline CDR1 reads SGHKS; CDR2 reads YYEKEE (reference sequence). Full variable domain (outside the CDR3, taken from reference TRBV5-5 and TRBJ1-2): DAGVTQSPTHLIKTRGQQVTLRCSPISGHKSVSWYQQVLGQGPQFIFQYYEKEERGRGNFPDRFSARQFPNYSSELNVNALLLGDSALYLCASSLEGQGHGYTFGSGTRLTVV.

This clone was seen only a few times. The rearrangement joins TRBV10-3 to TRBJ1-3, with a tentative D call TRBD1 (6 bases). Germline lookup yields CDR1 ENHRY and CDR2 SYGVKD. The V and J ends lost 2 bases and 3 bases respectively, with 11 bases between them. The CDR3 spans 15 residues. The CDR3 coding sequence is TGTGCCATCAGTGAGCCTACAGGGCGTGGAAACACCATATATTTT. It yields the protein CAISEPTGRGNTIYF.

The genes are TRBV6-5 and TRBJ2-7, with no clear D. The germline V gene has CDR1 MNHEY and CDR2 SVGAGI. The CDR3 covers 13 residues. V dropped 3 bases and J dropped 6 bases, with 12 bases sitting between them. In DNA, the CDR3 is TGTGCCAGCAGTTATCAGGTCCTAACCGAGCAGTACTTC. Translation: CASSYQVLTEQYF.

The V call is TRBV7-8, the J call TRBJ1-2; possible D gene TRBD1, 6 bases. Germline CDR1 and CDR2: SGHVS and FQNEAQ. The CDR3 contains 15 residues. Trimming pared 3 bases from V and 9 bases from J, leaving 20 bases between. CDR3 in DNA: TGTGCCAGCAGCTTTGTTCAGGGGCCGGCGGATCGCTACACCTTC. Its protein product is CASSFVQGPADRYTF. Full variable domain (remainder filled in from reference TRBV7-8 and TRBJ1-2): GAGVSQSPRYKVAKRGQDVALRCDPISGHVSLFWYQQALGQGPEFLTYFQNEAQLDKSGLPSDRFFAERPEGSVSTLKIQRTQQEDSAVYLCASSFVQGPADRYTFGSGTRLTVV.